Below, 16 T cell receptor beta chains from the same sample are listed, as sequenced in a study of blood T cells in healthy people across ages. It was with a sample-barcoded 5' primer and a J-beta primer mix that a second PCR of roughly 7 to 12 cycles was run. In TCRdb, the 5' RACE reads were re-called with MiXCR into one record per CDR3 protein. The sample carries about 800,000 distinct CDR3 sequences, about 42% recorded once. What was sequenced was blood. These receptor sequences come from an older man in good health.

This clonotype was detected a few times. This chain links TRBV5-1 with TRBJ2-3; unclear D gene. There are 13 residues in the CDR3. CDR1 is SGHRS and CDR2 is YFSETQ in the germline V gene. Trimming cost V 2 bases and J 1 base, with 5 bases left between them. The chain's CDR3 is CASSFQGTDTQYF. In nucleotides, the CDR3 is TGCGCCAGCAGCTTCCAGGGCACAGATACGCAGTATTTT.

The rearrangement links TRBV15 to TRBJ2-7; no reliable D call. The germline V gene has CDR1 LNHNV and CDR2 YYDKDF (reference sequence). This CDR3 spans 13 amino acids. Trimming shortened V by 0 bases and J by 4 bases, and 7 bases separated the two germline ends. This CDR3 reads CATSREPLYEQYF. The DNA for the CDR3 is TGTGCCACCAGCAGAGAGCCTTTATACGAGCAGTACTTC.

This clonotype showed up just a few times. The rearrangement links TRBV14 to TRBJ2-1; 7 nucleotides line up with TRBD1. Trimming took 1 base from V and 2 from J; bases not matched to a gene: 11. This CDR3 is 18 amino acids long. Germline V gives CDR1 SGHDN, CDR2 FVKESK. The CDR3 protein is CASSQAGDRVYPYNEQFF. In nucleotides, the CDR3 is TGTGCCAGCAGCCAAGCCGGAGACAGGGTCTATCCCTACAATGAGCAGTTCTTC.

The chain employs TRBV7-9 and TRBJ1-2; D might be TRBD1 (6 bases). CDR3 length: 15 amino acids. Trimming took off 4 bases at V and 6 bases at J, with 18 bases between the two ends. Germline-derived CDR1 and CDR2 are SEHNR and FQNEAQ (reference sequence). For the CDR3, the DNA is TGTGCCAGCAGCTCGATAGGACAGTTTGGTGATGGCTACACCTTC. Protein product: CASSSIGQFGDGYTF.

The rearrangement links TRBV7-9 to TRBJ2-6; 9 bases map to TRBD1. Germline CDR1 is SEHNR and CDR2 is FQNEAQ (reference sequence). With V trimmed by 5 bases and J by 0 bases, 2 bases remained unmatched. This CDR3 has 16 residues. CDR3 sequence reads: CASSDRGYSGANVLTF. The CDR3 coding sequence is TGTGCCAGCAGCGACAGGGGGTACTCTGGGGCCAACGTCCTGACTTTC. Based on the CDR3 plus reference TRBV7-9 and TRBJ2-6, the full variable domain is DTGVSQNPRHKITKRGQNVTFRCDPISEHNRLYWYRQTLGQGPEFLTYFQNEAQLEKSRLLSDRFSAERPKGSFSTLEIQRTEQGDSAMYLCASSDRGYSGANVLTFGAGSRLTVL.

The CDR3: CASSQEMVSYEQYF. The CDR3 region has the DNA TGTGCCAGCAGCCAAGAGATGGTCTCCTACGAGCAGTACTTC. The chain recombines TRBV4-2 with TRBJ2-7, with no clear D. V lost 0 bases to trimming and J lost 0 bases, with 6 bases between them. The germline V gene has CDR1 LGHNA and CDR2 YNFKEQ. The CDR3 has 14 amino acids.

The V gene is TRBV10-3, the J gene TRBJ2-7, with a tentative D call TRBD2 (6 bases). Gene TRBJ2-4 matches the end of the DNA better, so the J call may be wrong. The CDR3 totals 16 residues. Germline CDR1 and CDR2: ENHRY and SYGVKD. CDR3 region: CAISDSRRSGGDIQYF. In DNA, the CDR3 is TGTGCCATCAGTGATAGTCGTCGGTCCGGGGGAGACATTCAGTACTTC.

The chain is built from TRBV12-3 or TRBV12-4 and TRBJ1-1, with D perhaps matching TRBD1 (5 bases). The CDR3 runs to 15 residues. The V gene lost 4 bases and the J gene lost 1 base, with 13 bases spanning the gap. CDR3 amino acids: CASSSTGTRNTEAFF. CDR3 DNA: TGTGCCAGCAGTTCGACTGGGACCCGGAACACTGAAGCTTTCTTT.

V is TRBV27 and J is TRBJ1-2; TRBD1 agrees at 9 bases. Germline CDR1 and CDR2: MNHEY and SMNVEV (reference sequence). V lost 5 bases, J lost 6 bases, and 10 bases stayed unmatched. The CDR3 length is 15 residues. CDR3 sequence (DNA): TGTGCCAGCAGTCCGATCGGGACAGGGAACCATGGCTACACCTTC. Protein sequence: CASSPIGTGNHGYTF.

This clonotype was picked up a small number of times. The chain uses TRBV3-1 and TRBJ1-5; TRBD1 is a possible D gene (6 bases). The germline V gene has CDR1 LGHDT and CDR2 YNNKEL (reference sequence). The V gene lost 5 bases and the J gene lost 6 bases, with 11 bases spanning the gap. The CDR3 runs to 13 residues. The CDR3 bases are TGTGCCAGCAGCGGAGGGGGGATTCAGCCCCAGCATTTT. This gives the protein CASSGGGIQPQHF.

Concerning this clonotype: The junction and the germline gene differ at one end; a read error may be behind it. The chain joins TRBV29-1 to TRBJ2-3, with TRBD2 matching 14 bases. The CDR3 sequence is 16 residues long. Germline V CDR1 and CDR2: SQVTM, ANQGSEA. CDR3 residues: CNVETPGLAGEYTQYF. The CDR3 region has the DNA TGCAACGTTGAAACTCCGGGACTAGCGGGAGAATATACGCAGTATTTT.

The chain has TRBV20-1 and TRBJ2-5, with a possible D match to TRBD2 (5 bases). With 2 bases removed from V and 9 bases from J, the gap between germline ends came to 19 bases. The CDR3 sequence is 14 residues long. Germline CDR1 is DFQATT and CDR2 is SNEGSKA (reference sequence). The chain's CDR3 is CSARSSGEGEAQYF. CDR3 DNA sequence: TGCAGTGCTAGATCGTCGGGTGAGGGTGAGGCCCAGTACTTC.

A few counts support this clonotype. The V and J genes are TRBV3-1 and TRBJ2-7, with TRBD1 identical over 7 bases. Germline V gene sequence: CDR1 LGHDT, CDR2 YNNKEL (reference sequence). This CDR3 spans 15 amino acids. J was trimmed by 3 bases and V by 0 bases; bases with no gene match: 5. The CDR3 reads CASSQDRQGGYEQYF. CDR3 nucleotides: TGTGCCAGCAGCCAAGATCGACAGGGTGGCTACGAGCAGTACTTC.

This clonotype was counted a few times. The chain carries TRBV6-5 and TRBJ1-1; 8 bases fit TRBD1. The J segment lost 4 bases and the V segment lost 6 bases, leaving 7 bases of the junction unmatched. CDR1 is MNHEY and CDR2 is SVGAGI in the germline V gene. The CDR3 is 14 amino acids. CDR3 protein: CASRKTGTGTEAFF. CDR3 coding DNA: TGTGCCAGCAGAAAAACCGGGACAGGCACTGAAGCTTTCTTT.

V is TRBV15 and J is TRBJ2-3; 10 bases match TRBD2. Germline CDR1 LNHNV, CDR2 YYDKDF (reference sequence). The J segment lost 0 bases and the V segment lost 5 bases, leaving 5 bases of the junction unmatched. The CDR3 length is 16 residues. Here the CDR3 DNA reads TGTGCCACCAGCTCTTGGACTAGCGGCAGCACAGATACGCAGTATTTT. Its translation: CATSSWTSGSTDTQYF.

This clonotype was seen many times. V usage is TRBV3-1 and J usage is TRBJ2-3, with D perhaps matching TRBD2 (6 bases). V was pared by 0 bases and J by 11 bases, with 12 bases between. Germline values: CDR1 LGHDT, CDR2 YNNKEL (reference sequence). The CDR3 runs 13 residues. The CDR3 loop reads CASSQESRDRQYF. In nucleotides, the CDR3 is TGTGCCAGCAGCCAAGAATCGCGGGATCGGCAGTATTTT.